This T cell receptor (beta chain) is from a study of control samples from healthy donors and cancer patients. The table came from immunoSEQ multiplex PCR; TCRdb's copy has only in-frame clones and leaves some out. The data show 70,000 to 95,000 clones, 90% to 95% seen once. Sequencing was done on a sample of blood. The sequence came from a woman aged 30 to 39 in good health.

CDR3 sequence: CASSERRSNEKLFF. The CDR3 DNA sequence: TGTGCCAGCAGTGAACGCCGGTCGAATGAAAAACTGTTTTTT. V usage is TRBV2 and J usage is TRBJ1-4; no clear D. The CDR3 length is 14 residues. Germline V CDR1 and CDR2: SNHLY, FYNNEI. Trimming shortened V by 2 bases and J by 5 bases, and 9 bases separated the two germline ends.